This T cell receptor beta chain stems from a study of OX40 agonist ivuxolimab in advanced cancers. Study-level background: Patients were dosed intravenously with ivuxolimab at 0.01 to 10 mg/kg every 2 weeks.

This clone was seen more than once but under ten times. Assay: immunoSEQ multiplex PCR; the TCRdb copy retains only in-frame clones and omits some. The top ten clones hold about 0.25% of a sample with about 78,000 clones, over 75% of them seen once. This CDR3 is 12 amino acids long. The V end lost 1 base, the J end lost 7 bases, and 4 bases lay between the germline ends. Germline V lookup: CDR1 SEHNR, CDR2 FQNEAQ (reference sequence). The rearrangement links TRBV7-9 to TRBJ1-4; no reliable D call. The sequence derives from an adult with an advanced solid tumor such as melanoma, head and neck, liver or kidney cancer. Sequences were derived from CD4+ or CD8+ T cells sorted from blood, sampled in a trial of the OX40 agonist ivuxolimab. CDR3 nucleotide sequence: TGTGCCAGCAGCTTAGAGGTTGAAAAACTGTTTTTT. It is translated as CASSLEVEKLFF.